The present entry profiles one TCR beta chain with its context. Its antigen is unidentified. The sample originates from a study of brain T cells in children with intractable seizures. The study, taken as a whole, reports: Clones missing pre-surgery may reflect undersampling of that blood sample. Only CDR3 sequence similarity suggested viral specificity, without known HCMV serostatus.

Assay used: immunoSEQ multiplex PCR; TCRdb lists only in-frame clones, some missing. The sample holds fewer than 85,000 clones; under 95% are singletons and the top ten take over 1.5%. Germline V gives CDR1 SGHDN, CDR2 FVKESK. There are 13 residues in the CDR3. V was trimmed by 4 bases and J by 9 bases, leaving 13 bases between them. Surgery cases with the highest brain T cell transcript signatures were chosen for sequencing. Before surgery, patients took at least one anti-epileptic drug. V and J are TRBV14 and TRBJ2-1; possibly TRBD2 for D (5 bases). This material consisted of peripheral blood, taken at surgery. This TCR was sampled from a boy under two years old with tuberous sclerosis and intractable seizures. For the CDR3, the DNA is TGTGCCAGCAGCCCAAGAGTCCGGGGTGAGCAGTTCTTC. Protein product: CASSPRVRGEQFF.